This T cell receptor beta chain comes out of a study of shared clonotypes between healthy human individuals. Germline V gene sequence: CDR1 MNHEY, CDR2 SMNVEV (reference sequence). The trim removed 3 bases at V and 6 bases at J, leaving 4 bases unmatched. The CDR3 totals 13 residues. The data were produced by immunoSEQ multiplex PCR, yet TCRdb's version contains in-frame clones alone and is incomplete. The sample holds about 470,000 clones; roughly 77% are singletons and the top ten take less than 15%. Sequencing was done on a sample of PBMCs. The V and J genes are TRBV27 and TRBJ1-2; 7 nucleotides agree with TRBD1. The receptor was derived from a woman in her 40s in good health. Some clones in this sample may be carry-over from other donors' samples. CDR3 protein: CASSFHQGDGYTF. DNA for the CDR3: TGTGCCAGCAGTTTCCACCAGGGGGATGGCTACACCTTC.